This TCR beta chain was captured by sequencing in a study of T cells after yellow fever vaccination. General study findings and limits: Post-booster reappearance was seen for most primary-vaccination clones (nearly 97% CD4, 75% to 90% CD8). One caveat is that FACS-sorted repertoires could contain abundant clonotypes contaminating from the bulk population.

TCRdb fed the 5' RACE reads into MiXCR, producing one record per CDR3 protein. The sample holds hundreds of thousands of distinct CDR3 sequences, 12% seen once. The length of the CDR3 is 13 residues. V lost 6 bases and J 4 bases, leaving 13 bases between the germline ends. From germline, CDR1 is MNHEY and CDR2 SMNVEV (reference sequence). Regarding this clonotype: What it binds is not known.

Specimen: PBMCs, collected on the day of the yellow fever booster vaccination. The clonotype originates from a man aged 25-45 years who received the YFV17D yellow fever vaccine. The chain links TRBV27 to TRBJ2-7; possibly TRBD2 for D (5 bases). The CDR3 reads CASSISVPYEQYF. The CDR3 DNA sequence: TGTGCCAGCAGCATTAGCGTCCCTTACGAGCAGTACTTC.